The text below deals with one T cell receptor beta chain. TCRdb reprocessed the 5' RACE reads via MiXCR and lists one record per CDR3 protein. The sample contains some 300,000 distinct CDR3 sequences, about 10% of which appear only once. The sample belongs to a study of T cells after yellow fever vaccination. Germline CDR1 and CDR2: SGHTA and FQGNSA. V shed 8 bases, J shed 5 bases, and the junction held 9 bases outside the gene matches. The CDR3 has 15 residues. Here the sequenced sample was CD4+ T cells sorted from PBMCs, taken 45 days after the yellow fever booster vaccination. The clonotype originates from a man aged 18 to 29 who received the YFV17D yellow fever vaccine. This chain joins TRBV7-2 and TRBJ2-5; 12 nucleotides agree with TRBD2. DNA of the CDR3: TGTGCCAGCTCCGATCCTAGCGGGGGGGCGGAGACCCAGTACTTC. Encoded protein: CASSDPSGGAETQYF. The whole variable domain, filled in from reference TRBV7-2 and TRBJ2-5, reads GAGVSQSPSNKVTEKGKDVELRCDPISGHTALYWYRQSLGQGLEFLIYFQGNSAPDKSGLPSDRFSAERTGGSVSTLTIQRTQQEDSAVYLCASSDPSGGAETQYFGPGTRLLVL.